The clone carrying this T cell receptor (beta chain) was seen ten or more times. Its cognate antigen is unknown. MiXCR, run by TCRdb on the 5' RACE reads, gives a single entry per CDR3 protein. The repertoire holds 300,000 to 350,000 distinct CDR3 sequences, with approximately 4% as singletons. This sample was included in a study of T cells after yellow fever vaccination. Study observations and caveats: Peaking faster, on day 5 versus 15, the secondary response was nonetheless weaker. Across the CD4 and CD8 compartments, a small share of clonotypes was present in both. Clones that expanded after primary vaccination mostly reappeared after the booster (roughly 96% CD4, 80% to 90% CD8).

This CDR3 comprises 14 residues. In germline, CDR1 is KGHDR, CDR2 SFDVKD. The V gene lost 5 bases and the J gene lost 3 bases, with 11 bases spanning the gap. The chain has TRBV24-1 and TRBJ2-3; D assignment may be TRBD1 or TRBD2 (6 bases each). This material consisted of PBMCs, taken 15 days after the yellow fever booster vaccination. The sequence was collected from a man aged 18 to 30 who received the YFV17D yellow fever vaccine. In DNA form, the CDR3 reads TGTGCCACCAGTGGGGGGGCGTGGACAGATACGCAGTATTTT. It yields the protein CATSGGAWTDTQYF.